This passage covers 29 T cell receptor beta chains from one sample sequenced in a study of blood T cell repertoires in COVID-19. Libraries were prepared by immunoSEQ multiplex PCR; TCRdb keeps only in-frame clonotypes and omits some of them. This table holds 150,000 to 200,000 clones, 84% found once. Source material: PBMCs or T cells enriched from blood (not recorded which). These receptors all come from a woman between 50 and 59 years old who had recovered from COVID-19.

This rearrangement joins TRBV12-3 or TRBV12-4 to TRBJ1-2; possibly TRBD1 for D (5 bases). The CDR3 contains 12 residues. The germline V and J ends were trimmed by 6 bases and 6 bases, with 11 bases remaining between them. The CDR3 is CASSSGVHGYTF. CDR3 DNA sequence: TGTGCCAGCAGCTCGGGGGTACATGGCTACACCTTC.

Details on this clone: This sample includes further DNA sequences coding for the same CDR3. The chain links TRBV12-3 or TRBV12-4 to TRBJ1-5; possible D gene TRBD1, 6 bases. Trimming removed 6 bases at V and 2 bases at J, with 8 bases between. This CDR3 comprises 13 residues. Written as DNA, the CDR3 is TGTGCCAGCAGCCGACAGGGCAATCAGCCCCAGCATTTT. This translates into CASSRQGNQPQHF.

J is TRBJ1-5 and V is TRBV28; 8 bases line up with TRBD1. V was pared by 6 bases and J by 6 bases, with 10 bases of the junction left unmatched. The CDR3 spans 15 residues. Germline values: CDR1 MDHEN, CDR2 SYDVKM. CDR3 protein: CASSSGQGNGQPQHF. The CDR3 DNA reads as TGTGCCAGCAGCTCCGGACAGGGTAATGGTCAGCCCCAGCATTTT.

This chain uses TRBV9 with TRBJ2-7, with 8 bases aligning to TRBD2. The germline CDR1 and CDR2 sequences are SGDLS and YYNGEE. This CDR3 has 19 amino acids. After removal of 4 bases from V and 6 bases from J, the junction contained 24 bases not matched to a gene. CDR3 DNA: TGTGCCAGCAGCCCGAGGGGGGAGCGGGAGAACAGTCGCTACGTCGAGCAGTACTTC. Its translation is CASSPRGERENSRYVEQYF.

This clone was seen more than once but under ten times. Here the CDR3 reads CASSERLGGYGELFF. CDR3 nucleotides: TGCGCCAGCAGCGAACGACTAGGCGGTTACGGGGAGCTGTTTTTT. The chain has TRBV5-1 and TRBJ2-2, with D tentatively TRBD2 (6 bases). Looked up from germline, CDR1 is SGHRS and CDR2 is YFSETQ. The CDR3 totals 15 residues. Trimming stripped 4 bases from V and 7 bases from J, with 17 bases between.

The rearrangement links TRBV28 to TRBJ1-1; D may be TRBD1 (6 bases). The germline V gene encodes CDR1 MDHEN and CDR2 SYDVKM. Between the trimmed V and J ends, which lost 7 bases and 5 bases, there was a span of 14 bases. The CDR3 runs 13 residues. CDR3 sequence: CASTLTGFTEAFF. The DNA for the CDR3 is TGTGCCAGCACCCTGACAGGATTTACTGAAGCTTTCTTT.

V is TRBV19 and J is TRBJ2-7; no clear D. This CDR3 has 12 residues. V was shortened by 6 bases and J by 3 bases, with 9 bases between the two germline ends. Germline V gene sequence: CDR1 LNHDA, CDR2 SQIVND (reference sequence). CDR3 coding DNA: TGTGCCAGTAGGGGTAGCAGCTACGAGCAGTACTTC. It codes for CASRGSSYEQYF.

The V gene is TRBV20-1, the J gene TRBJ2-1; D not certain. There are 11 residues in the CDR3. Trimming removed 7 bases from V and 2 bases from J, with 6 bases in between. The germline V gene encodes CDR1 DFQATT and CDR2 SNEGSKA (reference sequence). CDR3 DNA: TGCAGTGAAGAGCCCTACAATGAGCAGTTCTTC. Its translation: CSEEPYNEQFF.

The chain employs TRBV18 and TRBJ1-2; a weak D match, TRBD1 (5 bases). Trimming pared 4 bases from V and 5 bases from J, leaving 20 bases between. CDR1 is KGHSH and CDR2 is LQKENI in the germline V gene. The CDR3 extends over 16 amino acids. The CDR3 loop reads CASSLDLTTAKYGYTF. CDR3 nucleotides: TGTGCCAGCTCACTCGATCTGACGACAGCGAAGTATGGCTACACCTTC.

This rearrangement joins TRBV7-8 to TRBJ2-1; perhaps TRBD2 as D (7 bases). Deletions cut 5 bases from V and 4 bases from J, with 15 bases between. CDR3 length: 15 residues. Germline values: CDR1 SGHVS, CDR2 FQNEAQ. The CDR3 bases are TGTGCCAGCAGCCCCTGGGGGGGGCCTTACAATGAGCAGTTCTTC. As protein: CASSPWGGPYNEQFF. The full variable domain, its missing parts supplied by reference TRBV7-8 and TRBJ2-1, is GAGVSQSPRYKVAKRGQDVALRCDPISGHVSLFWYQQALGQGPEFLTYFQNEAQLDKSGLPSDRFFAERPEGSVSTLKIQRTQQEDSAVYLCASSPWGGPYNEQFFGPGTRLTVL.

The chain recombines TRBV2 with TRBJ1-3; TRBD1 is a possible D gene (6 bases). Germline CDR1 and CDR2: SNHLY and FYNNEI. The V gene lost 6 bases and the J gene lost 3 bases, with 12 bases spanning the gap. This CDR3 contains 14 residues. CDR3 DNA sequence: TGTGCCAGCAGGGAACAGGGAAATGGAAACACCATATATTTT. It encodes CASREQGNGNTIYF.

The chain joins TRBV3-1 (or the pseudogene TRBV3-2) to TRBJ2-4; 9 bases are a match to TRBD2. The trim removed 0 bases at V and 0 bases at J, leaving 12 bases unmatched. The CDR3 consists of 20 residues. Germline CDR1 is LGHDT and CDR2 is YNNKEL (reference sequence). The CDR3 loop reads CASSQDVWERGDLAKNIQYF. The DNA for the CDR3 is TGTGCCAGCAGCCAAGATGTGTGGGAGCGGGGGGACTTAGCCAAAAACATTCAGTACTTC.

This rearrangement joins TRBV19 to TRBJ1-2; TRBD1 matches at 9 bases. CDR3 size: 14 residues. Germline V CDR1 and CDR2: LNHDA, SQIVND (reference sequence). V shed 7 bases, J shed 4 bases, and the junction held 7 bases outside the gene matches. The CDR3 nucleotides read TGTGCCAGTAACAGGGGGCGCCGAGCCTATGGCTACACCTTC. Translated: CASNRGRRAYGYTF.

The gene calls are TRBV4-3 and TRBJ2-1, with D unclear. V lost 1 base, J lost 10 bases, and 8 bases lay in between. Germline CDR1 and CDR2: LGHNA and YSLEER. The CDR3 is 12 amino acids. The CDR3 DNA reads TGCGCCAGCAGCCAAGTCATTGGCGAGCAGTTCTTC. Protein sequence: CASSQVIGEQFF.

This sequence joins TRBV7-2 and TRBJ2-1, with 12 bases identical to TRBD2. The germline V gene encodes CDR1 SGHTA and CDR2 FQGNSA. The CDR3 loop spans 15 amino acids. V was clipped by 5 bases and J by 6 bases; unmatched bases: 5. CDR3 sequence (DNA): TGTGCCAGCAGCCCCTCTAGCGGGGGGGCCAATGAGCAGTTCTTC. It specifies CASSPSSGGANEQFF. The full variable domain, completed using reference TRBV7-2 and TRBJ2-1, is GAGVSQSPSNKVTEKGKDVELRCDPISGHTALYWYRQSLGQGLEFLIYFQGNSAPDKSGLPSDRFSAERTGGSVSTLTIQRTQQEDSAVYLCASSPSSGGANEQFFGPGTRLTVL.

This clone was found once. This chain links TRBV2 with TRBJ2-3; a possible D gene is TRBD2 (5 bases). The CDR3 length is 14 residues. V was cut by 7 bases and J by 0 bases, with 11 bases left in between. Germline V gene lookup returns CDR1 SNHLY and CDR2 FYNNEI. The CDR3 sequence: CASKAVYSTDTQYF. The CDR3 DNA is TGTGCCAGCAAAGCGGTCTATAGCACAGATACGCAGTATTTT.

CDR3 coding DNA: TGTGCCAGCAGCTTCCAGGGGGTACTCTCTGGAAACACCATATATTTT. As protein: CASSFQGVLSGNTIYF. This sequence joins TRBV5-4 and TRBJ1-3; 7 bases agree with TRBD1. Germline V CDR1 and CDR2: SGHNT, YYREEE (reference sequence). The CDR3 length is 16 residues. V lost 2 bases, J lost 0 bases, and 5 bases stayed unmatched.

This chain links TRBV4-1 with TRBJ2-1; tentatively, D is TRBD2 (6 bases). V gave up 4 bases and J gave up 5 bases, with 27 bases separating them. The CDR3 sequence is 19 residues long. The V gene's germline CDR1 is MGHRA and CDR2 YSYEKL. DNA for the CDR3: TGCGCCAGCAGCCTCAGAGCCCCGACTAGTTCTTTAGATAACAATGAGCAGTTCTTC. Encoded protein: CASSLRAPTSSLDNNEQFF.

CDR3 region: CASRINREGYNEQFF. The CDR3 nucleotides read TGCGCCAGCAGAATAAACCGGGAGGGGTACAATGAGCAGTTCTTC. This sequence joins TRBV5-1 and TRBJ2-1; 8 positions agree with TRBD2. V was clipped by 5 bases and J by 4 bases; unmatched bases: 8. The CDR3 loop spans 15 amino acids. Looked up from germline, CDR1 is SGHRS and CDR2 is YFSETQ.

As regards this clone: This same CDR3 is encoded by further DNA sequences in the sample. V gene TRBV3-1 (or the pseudogene TRBV3-2) combines with J gene TRBJ2-2, with D perhaps matching TRBD1 (5 bases). Germline CDR1 and CDR2: LGHDT and YNNKEL (reference sequence). Trimming removed 6 bases from V and 0 bases from J, with 5 bases in between. This CDR3 region has 13 residues. The CDR3 region has the DNA TGTGCCAGCAGACAGGCGAACACCGGGGAGCTGTTTTTT. Protein: CASRQANTGELFF.

In this sample, this clone turned up a few times. The chain combines TRBV5-1 with TRBJ1-6, with 7 positions matching TRBD1. In germline, CDR1 is SGHRS, CDR2 YFSETQ. J gave up 7 bases and V 4 bases, and 8 bases lay outside the gene matches. The CDR3 contains 15 residues. The CDR3 coding sequence is TGCGCCAGCAGCGTAACGGGACAGAAGAATTCACCCCTCCACTTT. Translated, it gives CASSVTGQKNSPLHF.

The chain carries TRBV5-1 and TRBJ2-1, with TRBD2 matching 9 bases. The junction had 8 bases not matched to a gene; V was cut back by 2 bases and J by 5 bases. Germline CDR1 SGHRS, CDR2 YFSETQ. The CDR3 has 16 amino acids. This chain's CDR3 is CASSLRAGGPNNEQFF. The CDR3 nucleotides are TGCGCCAGCAGCTTAAGGGCGGGAGGGCCAAACAATGAGCAGTTCTTC.

The V call is TRBV7-2, the J call TRBJ1-1; 8 bases fit TRBD1. Losses at the gene ends were 5 bases for V and 0 bases for J; bases not matched to a gene: 5. The CDR3 sequence is 15 residues long. Germline V CDR1 and CDR2: SGHTA, FQGNSA. The CDR3 sequence: CASSPRQGLNTEAFF. CDR3 nucleotide sequence: TGTGCCAGCAGCCCACGACAGGGGCTGAACACTGAAGCTTTCTTT.

The chain employs TRBV9 and TRBJ2-7, with 7 nucleotides matching TRBD2. The CDR3 length is 15 residues. The germline CDR1 and CDR2 sequences are SGDLS and YYNGEE. Trimming cost V 4 bases and J 3 bases; bases outside gene matches: 10. This CDR3 reads CASSPTPGTIYEQYF. The CDR3 DNA reads TGTGCCAGCAGCCCGACCCCCGGGACTATCTACGAGCAGTACTTC.

V is TRBV2 and J is TRBJ1-6; 9 positions match TRBD1. In germline, CDR1 is SNHLY, CDR2 FYNNEI. The CDR3 is made up of 15 amino acids. V lost 10 bases, J lost 4 bases, and 8 bases stayed unmatched. In DNA, the CDR3 is TGTGCCAAAGGAGGTGACAGGGGGTATAATTCACCCCTCCACTTT. This sequence encodes CAKGGDRGYNSPLHF.

This chain joins TRBV2 and TRBJ2-1; D gene ambiguous. The V gene lost 5 bases and the J gene lost 5 bases, with 7 bases spanning the gap. Germline V gene data show CDR1 as SNHLY and CDR2 as FYNNEI. This CDR3 region has 12 residues. This CDR3 is CASSRLDNEQFF. Written as DNA, the CDR3 is TGTGCCAGCAGTAGACTCGACAATGAGCAGTTCTTC.

The genes are TRBV19 and TRBJ2-2, with D maybe TRBD1 (6 bases). Germline V gives CDR1 LNHDA, CDR2 SQIVND (reference sequence). V was trimmed by 3 bases and J by 8 bases, leaving 19 bases between them. The CDR3 contains 16 residues. This CDR3 is CASSIGQGKVRGELFF. CDR3 nucleotides: TGTGCCAGTAGTATTGGGCAGGGGAAAGTAAGGGGGGAGCTGTTTTTT.

This chain connects TRBV7-2 to TRBJ1-5; D is uncertain. Germline-derived CDR1 and CDR2 are SGHTA and FQGNSA. The CDR3 totals 13 residues. V lost 5 bases and J 0 bases, leaving 5 bases between the germline ends. The chain's CDR3 is CASSDISNQPQHF. The CDR3 coding sequence is TGTGCCAGCAGCGACATTAGCAATCAGCCCCAGCATTTT.

The V gene is TRBV28, the J gene TRBJ1-5; D is ambiguous. V shed 10 bases and J shed 4 bases, with 14 bases lying between them. Germline-derived CDR1 and CDR2 are MDHEN and SYDVKM. CDR3 length equals 13 residues. CDR3 sequence reads: CATDADRNQPQHF. CDR3 nucleotides: TGTGCCACCGATGCCGATAGAAATCAGCCCCAGCATTTT.